A selection of T cell receptor beta chains follows, all from one sample in a study of T cells after yellow fever vaccination. MiXCR, run by TCRdb on the 5' RACE reads, gives a single entry per CDR3 protein. The data contain some 560,000 distinct CDR3 sequences, around a sixth of them singletons. The sample in question was PBMCs, obtained 5 days after the first yellow fever vaccination. All receptors come from a man younger than 35 who received the YFV17D yellow fever vaccine. Each CDR3 is given with its conserved first and last residue. Each record gives: J gene, clone size, D gene, V gene, CDR3 DNA, CDR3 protein. A D gene is named only where the DNA matches it firmly. Expanded clones get a size class; other rows say once, few or many, or leave the size out.

j_call: TRBJ2-1
clone_size: few
d_call: .
v_call: TRBV18
cdr3_nt: TGTGCCAGCTCACCACTCACGGAAAATGAGCAGTTCTTC
cdr3_aa: CASSPLTENEQFF

j_call: TRBJ2-2
clone_size: .
d_call: .
v_call: TRBV2
cdr3_nt: TGTGCCAGCAGTGAATCCTTACAGCGAAGGACCGGGGAGCTGTTTTTT
cdr3_aa: CASSESLQRRTGELFF

j_call: TRBJ1-2
clone_size: few
d_call: .
v_call: TRBV25-1
cdr3_nt: TGTGCCAGCAGTGAATATGCAGGAAACTATGGCTACACCTTC
cdr3_aa: CASSEYAGNYGYTF

j_call: TRBJ1-2
clone_size: many
d_call: TRBD1
v_call: TRBV7-9
cdr3_nt: TGTGCCAGTACAGGGGTTGGGGACGGCTACACCTTC
cdr3_aa: CASTGVGDGYTF

j_call: TRBJ2-3
clone_size: .
d_call: TRBD1
v_call: TRBV2
cdr3_nt: TGTGCCAGCAGAGCGACAGGGAACACAGATACGCAGTATTTT
cdr3_aa: CASRATGNTDTQYF

j_call: TRBJ2-1
clone_size: few
d_call: TRBD2
v_call: TRBV20-1
cdr3_nt: TGCAGTGCTAGAGATTCCGGGGGCGGGGGGAATGAGCAGTTCTTC
cdr3_aa: CSARDSGGGGNEQFF

j_call: TRBJ2-5
clone_size: few
d_call: TRBD2
v_call: TRBV7-7
cdr3_nt: TGTGCTAGCAGCTCCGAGCGGGGGGAGACCCAGTACTTC
cdr3_aa: CASSSERGETQYF

j_call: TRBJ2-5
clone_size: many
d_call: TRBD2
v_call: TRBV20-1
cdr3_nt: TGCAGTGCCCTTACCCGGGGGGGAGCAGAGACCCAGTACTTC
cdr3_aa: CSALTRGGAETQYF

j_call: TRBJ2-1
clone_size: few
d_call: TRBD1
v_call: TRBV5-1
cdr3_nt: TGCGCCAGCAGCTCACAGGGGAGCCATGAGCAGTTCTTC
cdr3_aa: CASSSQGSHEQFF

j_call: TRBJ1-5
clone_size: .
d_call: .
v_call: TRBV6-2/TRBV6-3
cdr3_nt: TGTGCCAGCAGTTACTCCTCAGTCGAGTATCAGCCCCAGCATTTT
cdr3_aa: CASSYSSVEYQPQHF

j_call: TRBJ1-2
clone_size: .
d_call: .
v_call: TRBV7-9
cdr3_nt: TGTGCCAGCAGCTTATTCGGCAGGTCCGGGGACACCTTC
cdr3_aa: CASSLFGRSGDTF

j_call: TRBJ2-7
clone_size: .
d_call: .
v_call: TRBV19
cdr3_nt: TGTGCCAGTAGTATACTGGGGAGCTCCTCCTACGAGCAGTACTTC
cdr3_aa: CASSILGSSSYEQYF

j_call: TRBJ1-4
clone_size: few
d_call: .
v_call: TRBV9
cdr3_nt: TGTGCCAGCAGCAGAGGACAGACGGGCACTAATGAAAAACTGTTTTTT
cdr3_aa: CASSRGQTGTNEKLFF

j_call: TRBJ1-4
clone_size: few
d_call: .
v_call: TRBV28
cdr3_nt: TGTGCCAGCAGTCCCCCGGAGGGGGAAGGTGAAAAACTGTTTTTT
cdr3_aa: CASSPPEGEGEKLFF

j_call: TRBJ2-3
clone_size: .
d_call: .
v_call: TRBV5-5
cdr3_nt: TGTGCCAGCAGCCGGGTAGGGACTCGGGTTGATACGCAGTATTTT
cdr3_aa: CASSRVGTRVDTQYF

j_call: TRBJ1-1
clone_size: .
d_call: .
v_call: TRBV20-1
cdr3_nt: TGCAGTGCTAGAGTTGGACTGACGAACACTGAAGCTTTCTTT
cdr3_aa: CSARVGLTNTEAFF

j_call: TRBJ2-3
clone_size: few
d_call: .
v_call: TRBV29-1
cdr3_nt: TGCAGCGTTGAGTTTGGAGATACGCAGTATTTT
cdr3_aa: CSVEFGDTQYF

j_call: TRBJ2-5
clone_size: .
d_call: .
v_call: TRBV25-1
cdr3_nt: TGTGCCAGCAGTGAATGGGGCAGGGGATCGGGAGAGACCCAGTACTTC
cdr3_aa: CASSEWGRGSGETQYF

j_call: TRBJ2-3
clone_size: many
d_call: .
v_call: TRBV11-2
cdr3_nt: TGTGCCAGCAGCTTAGGCCAGGGGGCGGGGGGGCCGTGGGATACGCAGTATTTT
cdr3_aa: CASSLGQGAGGPWDTQYF

j_call: TRBJ1-6
clone_size: few
d_call: TRBD1
v_call: TRBV18
cdr3_nt: TGTGCCAGCTCGGTTACCGGGACAGGGTATAATTCACCCCTCCACTTT
cdr3_aa: CASSVTGTGYNSPLHF